These 16 T cell receptor beta chains originate from one sample sequenced in a study of identical twins. TCRdb analysed the 5' RACE reads with MiXCR anew, one entry per CDR3 protein. The sample consists of about 1.7 million distinct CDR3 sequences, more than 30% of them appearing once. The sample consisted of cord blood. The source of these receptors is a newborn girl in good health.

This clonotype turned up a few times. The rearrangement links TRBV28 to TRBJ1-5; 7 bases fit TRBD1. V shed 8 bases and J 2 bases; nucleotides not matched to a gene: 15. The CDR3 is 17 amino acids. The germline V gene encodes CDR1 MDHEN and CDR2 SYDVKM. CDR3 nucleotides: TGTGCCAGCCAACAACAGGGGCCCCGGCGGGGCAATCAGCCCCAGCATTTT. As protein: CASQQQGPRRGNQPQHF.

Note on this clonotype: A read error may be the cause here, since a much bigger clone is one base away. The rearrangement links TRBV7-2 to TRBJ2-1; no reliable D call. Germline CDR1 is SGHTA and CDR2 is FQGNSA. This CDR3 contains 15 residues. V was shortened by 1 base and J by 2 bases, with 9 bases between the two germline ends. In DNA, the CDR3 is TGTGCCAGCAGCTTAGTTCACGTCCCCTACAATGAGCAGTTCTTC. Translated: CASSLVHVPYNEQFF.

This clonotype was seen a handful of times. The chain is built from TRBV25-1 and TRBJ2-3, with TRBD2 identical over 8 bases. V shed 5 bases, J shed 5 bases, and the junction held 6 bases outside the gene matches. Looked up from germline, CDR1 is MGHDK and CDR2 is SYGVNS. This CDR3 has 14 residues. The CDR3, as DNA: TGTGCCAGCAGTACAGCGGGGGCCCTAGATACGCAGTATTTT. This gives the protein CASSTAGALDTQYF.

This chain joins TRBV11-2 and TRBJ1-2; 7 bases fit TRBD1. The germline gives CDR1 SGHAT, CDR2 FQNNGV. The trim removed 2 bases at V and 6 bases at J, leaving 6 bases unmatched. The CDR3 runs 14 residues. The CDR3: CASSLFRGEDGYTF. The CDR3 coding sequence is TGTGCCAGCAGCTTATTCAGGGGGGAAGATGGCTACACCTTC.

The chain has TRBV7-9 and TRBJ1-5; a possible D gene is TRBD1 (5 bases). Germline values: CDR1 SEHNR, CDR2 FQNEAQ (reference sequence). The ends were cut back, 0 bases at V and 5 bases at J, with 20 bases in the middle. This CDR3 spans 18 amino acids. The CDR3 DNA reads as TGTGCCAGCAGCTTAGCCCTATATTCAGGGCGGGATGATCAGCCCCAGCATTTT. It encodes CASSLALYSGRDDQPQHF.

This clonotype was seen many times. V gene TRBV20-1 combines with J gene TRBJ2-3, with D possibly being TRBD1 or TRBD2 (5 bases each). Trimming cost V 4 bases and J 4 bases, with 15 bases left between them. CDR3 length equals 14 residues. In germline, CDR1 is DFQATT, CDR2 SNEGSKA (reference sequence). CDR3 sequence reads: CSATRGGAADTQYF. The CDR3 DNA is TGCAGTGCTACCCGTGGGGGAGCGGCAGATACGCAGTATTTT.

In this sample, this clonotype turned up a few times. The gene calls are TRBV27 and TRBJ1-1; D ambiguous. V was shortened by 0 bases and J by 0 bases, with 8 bases between the two germline ends. CDR1 is MNHEY, CDR2 SMNVEV, per germline (reference sequence). CDR3 length: 15 residues. CDR3 residues: CASSLSRSMNTEAFF. As DNA, the CDR3 is TGTGCCAGCAGTTTATCGAGGTCGATGAACACTGAAGCTTTCTTT.

In its sample, this clonotype was seen a few times. This chain connects TRBV4-2 to TRBJ2-3; 9 nucleotides line up with TRBD2. This CDR3 is 16 amino acids long. The germline CDR1 and CDR2 sequences are LGHNA and YNFKEQ. The J segment lost 4 bases and the V segment lost 0 bases, leaving 5 bases of the junction unmatched. This chain's CDR3 is CASSQDFAGGPDTQYF. The CDR3 DNA reads as TGTGCCAGCAGCCAAGATTTCGCGGGGGGGCCAGATACGCAGTATTTT.

This clonotype was seen only a few times. The chain is built from TRBV4-2 and TRBJ2-7, with TRBD2 matching over 7 bases. The germline gives CDR1 LGHNA, CDR2 YNFKEQ. The CDR3 length is 12 residues. V dropped 1 base and J dropped 10; count of bases not matched to a gene: 4. CDR3 in DNA: TGTGCCAGCAGCCAAGGGGGGGGAGTACAGTACTTC. This translates into CASSQGGGVQYF.

This clonotype was detected ten times or more. This chain uses TRBV12-3 or TRBV12-4 with TRBJ2-6; D gene uncertain. The CDR3 sequence is 14 residues long. Trimming stripped 1 base from V and 2 bases from J, with 3 bases between. CDR3 region: CASSLGTGANVLTF. In DNA form, the CDR3 reads TGTGCCAGCAGTTTAGGCACTGGGGCCAACGTCCTGACTTTC.

This clonotype was detected many times. The chain uses TRBV20-1 and TRBJ2-3; unclear D gene. The V gene's germline CDR1 is DFQATT and CDR2 SNEGSKA (reference sequence). The CDR3 length is 14 residues. V was pared by 2 bases and J by 0 bases, with 9 bases between. The DNA of the CDR3 is TGCAGTGCTAGACGGCGGAGCAGCACAGATACGCAGTATTTT. It translates to CSARRRSSTDTQYF.

With respect to this clonotype: An end of the junction does not agree with germline; a read error may underlie this. V and J are TRBV20-1 and TRBJ2-1; 7 bases agree with TRBD2. Germline CDR1 reads DFQATT; CDR2 reads SNEGSKA (reference sequence). This CDR3 is built from 14 residues. The CDR3: CSATLAINYDEQFF. As DNA, the CDR3 is TGCAGTGCCACACTAGCGATTAACTACGATGAGCAGTTCTTC.

This clonotype has just a few counts. The chain recombines TRBV29-1 with TRBJ1-2; D is ambiguous. The CDR3 has 13 amino acids. The ends were cut back, 3 bases at V and 4 bases at J, with 12 bases in the middle. The germline V gene has CDR1 SQVTM and CDR2 ANQGSEA. The CDR3 coding sequence is TGCAGCGTTGATCACCCTAGAAGCTATGGCTACACCTTC. Protein product: CSVDHPRSYGYTF.

This clonotype showed up just a few times. A read error may explain this, as a much larger clone is one base away. The chain combines TRBV29-1 with TRBJ1-5; 11 nucleotides agree with TRBD1. The CDR3 contains 13 residues. Unmatched junction bases numbered 1, after V lost 4 bases and J lost 5 bases. CDR1 SQVTM and CDR2 ANQGSEA come from the germline V gene. CDR3 nucleotide sequence: TGCAGCGTTGGGACAGGGGGCGATCAGCCCCAGCATTTT. Amino acids: CSVGTGGDQPQHF.

The V call is TRBV27, the J call TRBJ2-3; D is uncertain. The germline CDR1 and CDR2 sequences are MNHEY and SMNVEV (reference sequence). V was pared by 5 bases and J by 6 bases, with 15 bases between. The CDR3 consists of 14 residues. The CDR3 spells CASSLMDARDTQYF. In DNA, the CDR3 is TGTGCCAGCAGTCTAATGGACGCACGGGATACGCAGTATTTT.

This clonotype has only a few counts. The chain uses TRBV5-1 and TRBJ2-4; TRBD1 matches at 9 bases. V trimming: 1 base; J trimming: 13 bases; junction bases outside the gene matches: 12. CDR1 is SGHRS, CDR2 YFSETQ, per germline. The CDR3 has 15 residues. The CDR3 bases are TGCGCCAGCAGCTTGTCCGGGACAGGGACAGATGAGCAGTACTTC. It yields the protein CASSLSGTGTDEQYF.